These 21 T cell receptor beta chains were sequenced from one sample in a study of blood T cell repertoires in COVID-19. The table came from immunoSEQ multiplex PCR; TCRdb's copy has only in-frame clones and leaves some out. There are 95,000 to 100,000 clones in the sample; 65% to 90% occur only once, and approximately 1.8% lies in the top ten. Input material: peripheral blood. The origin of the receptors is a man older than 75 with acute or convalescent COVID-19.

The J gene is TRBJ1-2, the V gene TRBV5-1; D gene unclear. With 5 bases removed from V and 3 bases from J, the gap between germline ends came to 14 bases. There are 14 residues in the CDR3. Germline V gene sequence: CDR1 SGHRS, CDR2 YFSETQ. The chain's CDR3 is CASRRSGEDYGYTF. The CDR3 DNA follows: TGCGCCAGCAGGCGGAGCGGGGAAGACTATGGCTACACCTTC.

The J gene is TRBJ2-2, the V gene TRBV30, with D hard to call. Trimming took off 3 bases at V and 6 bases at J, with 8 bases between the two ends. The V gene's germline CDR1 is GTSNPN and CDR2 SVGIG (reference sequence). CDR3 length: 12 residues. The CDR3 reads CAWRAIPGELFF. DNA of the CDR3: TGTGCCTGGAGAGCAATCCCCGGGGAGCTGTTTTTT.

This chain uses TRBV27 with TRBJ1-6; 9 nucleotides match TRBD1. The CDR3 is 17 residues long. J was trimmed by 7 bases and V by 2 bases; bases with no gene match: 9. CDR1 is MNHEY, CDR2 SMNVEV, per germline (reference sequence). The CDR3 is CASSLHTGGVGNSPLHF. Written as DNA, the CDR3 is TGTGCCAGCAGTTTACATACAGGGGGCGTCGGGAATTCACCCCTCCACTTT.

The chain recombines TRBV7-2 with TRBJ1-4, with TRBD1 matching 7 bases. Germline loops: CDR1 SGHTA, CDR2 FQGNSA. The CDR3 runs to 16 residues. Germline trimming cut 2 bases from V and 4 bases from J; bases unmatched to any gene: 7. As DNA, the CDR3 is TGTGCCAGCAGCTTATACGGGCGACAGGGTAATGAAAAACTGTTTTTT. Protein sequence: CASSLYGRQGNEKLFF.

This clone came up once. The gene calls are TRBV28 and TRBJ2-5, with TRBD2 matching over 8 bases. In germline, CDR1 is MDHEN, CDR2 SYDVKM. V was pared by 6 bases and J by 0 bases, with 12 bases of the junction left unmatched. This CDR3 is built from 17 residues. CDR3 bases: TGTGCCAGCAGCCCCGGGGCGGGAGGACGGGACCAAGAGACCCAGTACTTC. Translated: CASSPGAGGRDQETQYF.

The V and J genes are TRBV12-2 and TRBJ2-2; the table's D call, TRBD2, has no DNA check behind it. TRBV12-2 is noted as a pseudogene. CDR3 length: 14 residues. CDR3 DNA: TGTGCAGTCCTGGAGGAGGGGAACACCGGGGAGCTGTTTTTT. It yields the protein CAVLEEGNTGELFF.

This chain links TRBV12-1 with TRBJ1-3; the D call of TRBD1 is as the table states it, not checked on the DNA. TRBV12-1 is tagged as a pseudogene. The CDR3 spans 15 residues. The CDR3 protein is CASSLRGISGNTIYF. CDR3 in DNA: TGTGCCAGCAGCCTGAGGGGGATCTCTGGAAACACCATATATTTT.

This clone has a single count. The V call is TRBV15, the J call TRBJ1-2; D unresolved. The ends were cut back, 1 base at V and 6 bases at J, with 12 bases in the middle. Germline V gene lookup returns CDR1 LNHNV and CDR2 YYDKDF (reference sequence). There are 14 residues in the CDR3. The CDR3 protein is CATSRGNIEHGYTF. The CDR3 region has the DNA TGTGCCACCAGCAGAGGTAATATAGAACATGGCTACACCTTC.

This clone occurred a few times. The CDR3 DNA reads as TGTGCCAGCAGCCAAGCCCAACCCGGGGAGCTGTTTTTT. Amino acids: CASSQAQPGELFF. This sequence joins TRBV12-3 or TRBV12-4 and TRBJ2-2; no definite D call. The CDR3 length is 13 residues. V was trimmed by 6 bases and J by 6 bases, leaving 11 bases between them.

V is TRBV18 and J is TRBJ2-7; 10 bases line up with TRBD1. This CDR3 has 15 residues. V dropped 3 bases and J dropped 3; count of bases not matched to a gene: 5. Germline V gene lookup returns CDR1 KGHSH and CDR2 LQKENI. DNA for the CDR3: TGTGCCAGCTCACCCCTGGGACAGGGGATCTACGAGCAGTACTTC. Its translation: CASSPLGQGIYEQYF. The whole variable domain, remainder taken from reference TRBV18 and TRBJ2-7, is NAGVMQNPRHLVRRRGQEARLRCSPMKGHSHVYWYRQLPEEGLKFMVYLQKENIIDESGMPKERFSAEFPKEGPSILRIQQVVRGDSAAYFCASSPLGQGIYEQYFGPGTRLTVT.

The chain uses TRBV10-3 and TRBJ2-2; 13 bases are a match to TRBD2. CDR1 ENHRY and CDR2 SYGVKD come from the germline V gene. CDR3 length: 17 amino acids. After removal of 3 bases from V and 5 bases from J, the junction contained 6 bases not matched to a gene. This chain's CDR3 is CAISETSGRAGTGELFF. The CDR3 DNA sequence: TGTGCCATCAGTGAAACTAGCGGGAGGGCCGGGACCGGGGAGCTGTTTTTT.

This clone was observed once. The genes are TRBV5-1 and TRBJ2-1; 8 positions match TRBD2. The V gene end was trimmed by 3 bases and the J gene end by 7 bases; junction bases not matched to a gene: 9. The CDR3 contains 15 residues. In germline, CDR1 is SGHRS, CDR2 YFSETQ. CDR3 sequence: CASSSPGRGGNEQFF. The CDR3 DNA follows: TGCGCCAGCAGCTCCCCGGGACGCGGGGGGAATGAGCAGTTCTTC.

The chain links TRBV6-5 to TRBJ1-1, with 8 bases matching TRBD1. This CDR3 region has 15 residues. The V gene end was trimmed by 5 bases and the J gene end by 6 bases; junction bases not matched to a gene: 11. In germline, CDR1 is MNHEY, CDR2 SVGAGI. The CDR3 loop reads CASSPWTGRGAEAFF. DNA for the CDR3: TGTGCCAGCAGTCCATGGACAGGGAGAGGGGCTGAAGCTTTCTTT.

The rearrangement joins TRBV4-3 to TRBJ1-2, with no clear D. The CDR3 contains 15 residues. Germline CDR1 and CDR2: LGHNA and YSLEER. Trimming pared 0 bases from V and 0 bases from J, leaving 8 bases between. The CDR3 reads CASSQDVSSNYGYTF. The CDR3 bases are TGCGCCAGCAGCCAAGATGTCAGTTCTAACTATGGCTACACCTTC.

The J gene is TRBJ2-6, the V gene TRBV2; D might be TRBD2 (7 bases). This CDR3 is 17 amino acids long. Looked up from germline, CDR1 is SNHLY and CDR2 is FYNNEI. V was clipped by 4 bases and J by 2 bases, with 15 bases between them. CDR3 DNA sequence: TGTGCCAGCAGTGTTACTAGGGGGGGCACTGGGGCCAACGTCCTGACTTTC. It specifies CASSVTRGGTGANVLTF.

This clone was recorded only once. The chain joins TRBV7-6 to TRBJ2-1, with 13 bases aligning to TRBD2. The junction had 5 bases not matched to a gene; V was cut back by 3 bases and J by 0 bases. The CDR3 loop spans 18 amino acids. Looked up from germline, CDR1 is SGHVS and CDR2 is FNYEAQ. The CDR3 sequence is CASSLRLAGGSSYNEQFF. The CDR3 nucleotides read TGTGCCAGCAGCTTGAGACTAGCGGGGGGAAGCTCCTACAATGAGCAGTTCTTC.

This clone was seen only a few times. The chain employs TRBV2 and TRBJ2-4, with 8 bases that match TRBD1. The germline CDR1 and CDR2 sequences are SNHLY and FYNNEI. The CDR3 loop spans 12 amino acids. V shed 6 bases, J shed 7 bases, and the junction held 2 bases outside the gene matches. The CDR3 sequence: CASRRTGNIQYF. In DNA, the CDR3 is TGTGCCAGCAGGAGGACAGGGAACATTCAGTACTTC. The whole variable domain, filled in from reference TRBV2 and TRBJ2-4, reads EPEVTQTPSHQVTQMGQEVILRCVPISNHLYFYWYRQILGQKVEFLVSFYNNEISEKSEIFDDQFSVERPDGSNFTLKIRSTKLEDSAMYFCASRRTGNIQYFGAGTRLSVL.

The CDR3 sequence: CASSRGVGHRGPLHF. In DNA, the CDR3 is TGTGCCAGCAGCCGAGGAGTAGGGCATCGGGGGCCCCTCCACTTT. The chain uses TRBV7-8 and TRBJ1-6, with D maybe TRBD1 (5 bases). The CDR3 totals 15 residues. CDR1 is SGHVS, CDR2 FQNEAQ, per germline. V lost 5 bases to trimming and J lost 13 bases, with 21 bases between them.

The genes are TRBV5-5 and TRBJ2-7; weak D call: TRBD1 (5 bases). This CDR3 has 12 residues. Germline V lookup: CDR1 SGHKS, CDR2 YYEKEE (reference sequence). Deletions cut 0 bases from V and 5 bases from J, with 6 bases between. DNA of the CDR3: TGTGCCAGCAGCTTGGCAGGGCACGAGCAGTACTTC. As protein: CASSLAGHEQYF.

V is TRBV28 and J is TRBJ1-2, with 7 bases that match TRBD1. Germline CDR1 MDHEN, CDR2 SYDVKM. This CDR3 spans 13 amino acids. The trim removed 3 bases at V and 3 bases at J, leaving 1 base unmatched. Here the CDR3 reads CASSLGQHYGYTF. The CDR3 DNA is TGTGCCAGCAGTTTGGGACAGCACTATGGCTACACCTTC.

The CDR3 loop reads CASSLGREHQETQYF. For the CDR3, the DNA is TGTGCCAGCAGCTTAGGCAGGGAACACCAAGAGACCCAGTACTTC. The chain is built from TRBV11-2 and TRBJ2-5, with a weak D call TRBD1 (5 bases). The CDR3 has 15 residues. With 1 base removed from V and 0 bases from J, the gap between germline ends came to 9 bases. Looked up from germline, CDR1 is SGHAT and CDR2 is FQNNGV.